This record looks at one T cell receptor (beta chain) sequence and its context. Methods used by the authors: Nucleated cell counts were estimated from reference gene primer amplification. Only in-frame clones appear in the TCRdb table, and some are missing; sequencing was by immunoSEQ multiplex PCR. V, J and clone size derive from that table, while D and trimming were established from the DNA sequence. The sample contains some 200,000 clones, about 92% of which appear only once. This entry is derived from a study of blood T cell repertoires in COVID-19. Study-wide background: COVID-19 samples collected from the United States, Italy and Spain covered acute and convalescent phases. PBMCs, B-cell-depleted T cells, or T cells were the source of the cDNA or gDNA that made up the material.

V lost 0 bases and J 5 bases, leaving 5 bases between the germline ends. CDR1 and CDR2 (germline): GTSNPN, SVGIG (reference sequence). The CDR3 is 11 amino acids. The source material was peripheral blood. The clonotype was recovered from a man in his thirties or forties with acute or convalescent COVID-19. The J gene is TRBJ2-7, the V gene TRBV30, with a possible D match to TRBD1 (5 bases). The CDR3 reads CAWSVGDEQYF. CDR3 in DNA: TGTGCCTGGAGTGTAGGGGACGAGCAGTACTTC. The whole variable domain, remainder taken from reference TRBV30 and TRBJ2-7, is SQTIHQWPATLVQPVGSPLSLECTVEGTSNPNLYWYRQAAGRGLQLLFYSVGIGQISSEVPQNLSASRPQDRQFILSSKKLLLSDSGFYLCAWSVGDEQYFGPGTRLTVT.